This T cell receptor beta chain was identified during a study of vaccination effects on CD4 cells after COVID-19. TCRdb's copy holds only in-frame clones and misses some; the assay was immunoSEQ multiplex PCR. The data contain about 71,000 clones, roughly 80% of them singletons. Culture proceeded for nine to ten days, and CD4+ T cells were then isolated. Either the BNT162b2 or mRNA-1273 vaccine was given to participants in two doses. IL-2 medium took the place of half the medium on both days 3 and 7. The CDR3 runs to 16 residues. The germline CDR1 and CDR2 sequences are SGHDN and FVKESK. V was pared by 4 bases and J by 4 bases, with 9 bases of the junction left unmatched. A word on this clone: Its specificity is not known.

The chain is built from TRBV14 and TRBJ2-1; 8 bases are a match to TRBD1. The sequence came from a human donor who received a COVID-19 vaccine. Sequences were derived from CD4+ T cells from PBMCs cultured without peptide, sampled after COVID-19 vaccination. The CDR3 spells CASSPSDRGRYNEQFF. The DNA for the CDR3 is TGTGCCAGCAGCCCCTCCGACAGGGGCCGATACAATGAGCAGTTCTTC. Filled out from reference TRBV14 and TRBJ2-1, the complete variable domain reads EAGVTQFPSHSVIEKGQTVTLRCDPISGHDNLYWYRRVMGKEIKFLLHFVKESKQDESGMPNNRFLAERTGGTYSTLKVQPAELEDSGVYFCASSPSDRGRYNEQFFGPGTRLTVL.